This is a list of T cell receptor beta chains from one sample in a study of blood T cell repertoires in COVID-19. The table came from immunoSEQ multiplex PCR; TCRdb's copy has only in-frame clones and leaves some out. The sample has just over 650,000 clones, around 90% seen once. Input material: peripheral blood. These receptors originate from a woman under 30 with acute or convalescent COVID-19. Each CDR3 is given with its conserved first and last residue. The D gene is left open where the match is weak. Clone size appears in some rows only: once, few, many, or a class for an expanded clone.

abundance: -
v_gene: TRBV2
d_gene: TRBD1
j_gene: TRBJ1-6
CDR3nt: TGTGCCAGCAGTGCGGGACAGACCTATAATTCACCCCTCCACTTT
CDR3aa: CASSAGQTYNSPLHF

abundance: -
v_gene: TRBV19
d_gene: -
j_gene: TRBJ1-2
CDR3nt: TGTGCCAGTAGGGACGCGGGCAGTAACTATGGCTACACCTTC
CDR3aa: CASRDAGSNYGYTF

abundance: -
v_gene: TRBV4-3
d_gene: TRBD1
j_gene: TRBJ1-4
CDR3nt: TGCGCCAGCAGCCGGGACAGGGGTAATGAAAAACTGTTTTTT
CDR3aa: CASSRDRGNEKLFF

abundance: -
v_gene: TRBV29-1
d_gene: -
j_gene: TRBJ2-7
CDR3nt: TGCAGCGTCTACCCGGACGGCCTATTGCGGGATTACGAGCAGTACTTC
CDR3aa: CSVYPDGLLRDYEQYF

abundance: -
v_gene: TRBV13
d_gene: TRBD1
j_gene: TRBJ1-1
CDR3nt: TGTGCCAGCAGCCCCTCCCCGGGACAGGGCACTGAAGCTTTCTTT
CDR3aa: CASSPSPGQGTEAFF

abundance: -
v_gene: TRBV5-6
d_gene: TRBD1
j_gene: TRBJ1-5
CDR3nt: TGTGCCAGCAGCTTTAGACAGGGAAGGGATCAGCCCCAGCATTTT
CDR3aa: CASSFRQGRDQPQHF

abundance: -
v_gene: TRBV30
d_gene: -
j_gene: TRBJ1-1
CDR3nt: TGTGCCTGGAGTGGAGGGGGGAACACTGAAGCTTTCTTT
CDR3aa: CAWSGGGNTEAFF

abundance: -
v_gene: TRBV9
d_gene: TRBD2
j_gene: TRBJ2-1
CDR3nt: TGTGCCAGCAGTCTAGCGGGGGTCGTGTCCTACAATGAGCAGTTCTTC
CDR3aa: CASSLAGVVSYNEQFF

abundance: -
v_gene: TRBV6-5
d_gene: TRBD1
j_gene: TRBJ2-7
CDR3nt: TGTGCCAGCAGCCCCACAGGGGCCGAGCAGTACTTC
CDR3aa: CASSPTGAEQYF

abundance: -
v_gene: TRBV2
d_gene: -
j_gene: TRBJ2-1
CDR3nt: TGTGCCAGCAGTCGAAGACAGGCTCCGTTCTTC
CDR3aa: CASSRRQAPFF

abundance: -
v_gene: TRBV6-5
d_gene: TRBD1
j_gene: TRBJ1-2
CDR3nt: TGTGCCAGCAGTTACGGGACAGAAGGCTACACCTTC
CDR3aa: CASSYGTEGYTF

abundance: -
v_gene: TRBV13
d_gene: -
j_gene: TRBJ1-2
CDR3nt: TGTGCCAGCAGCTCCGGTCGTAACTATGGCTACACCTTC
CDR3aa: CASSSGRNYGYTF

abundance: -
v_gene: TRBV11-2
d_gene: TRBD1
j_gene: TRBJ1-1
CDR3nt: TGTGCCAGCAGCTCGACGGGCCTCCGGGACAGGGGGCCCACTGAAGCTTTCTTT
CDR3aa: CASSSTGLRDRGPTEAFF

abundance: -
v_gene: TRBV3-1/TRBV3-2
d_gene: -
j_gene: TRBJ1-2
CDR3nt: TGTGCCAGCAGCCAACTTCCGGGGGAGAGCTACACCTTC
CDR3aa: CASSQLPGESYTF

abundance: -
v_gene: TRBV19
d_gene: TRBD1
j_gene: TRBJ1-2
CDR3nt: TGTGCCAGTAGTAGGGACAGGGGCAACTATGGCTACACCTTC
CDR3aa: CASSRDRGNYGYTF

abundance: -
v_gene: TRBV10-3
d_gene: TRBD1
j_gene: TRBJ1-2
CDR3nt: TGTGTCTCGGGACAGGGGTTTAATGGCTACACCTTC
CDR3aa: CVSGQGFNGYTF

abundance: -
v_gene: TRBV7-2
d_gene: -
j_gene: TRBJ1-5
CDR3nt: TGTGCCAGCAGCTTCAGGATGGGCAATCAGCCCCAGCATTTT
CDR3aa: CASSFRMGNQPQHF

abundance: -
v_gene: TRBV5-1
d_gene: TRBD1
j_gene: TRBJ1-1
CDR3nt: TGCGCCAGCAGCTTGGAGGGCAGGGGGCTCGGGGACACTGAAGCTTTCTTT
CDR3aa: CASSLEGRGLGDTEAFF

abundance: -
v_gene: TRBV4-1
d_gene: -
j_gene: TRBJ1-3
CDR3nt: TGCGCCAGCAGCCAAGGCTGGGACTTTAGATCGGGGCGGTCTGGAAACACCATATATTTT
CDR3aa: CASSQGWDFRSGRSGNTIYF

abundance: -
v_gene: TRBV7-2
d_gene: TRBD2
j_gene: TRBJ2-1
CDR3nt: TGTGCCAGCAGCTTAGACAACGGGGGGACTTACAATGAGCAGTTCTTC
CDR3aa: CASSLDNGGTYNEQFF

abundance: -
v_gene: TRBV23-1
d_gene: TRBD1
j_gene: TRBJ1-1
CDR3nt: TGCGCCAGCAGTCATCCGGGACAGGGTATTAACACTGAAGCTTTCTTT
CDR3aa: CASSHPGQGINTEAFF

abundance: -
v_gene: TRBV6-5
d_gene: -
j_gene: TRBJ1-6
CDR3nt: TGTGCCAGCAGTAGAGGGGGAAAGGATAATTCACCCCTCCACTTT
CDR3aa: CASSRGGKDNSPLHF

abundance: -
v_gene: TRBV28
d_gene: -
j_gene: TRBJ1-4
CDR3nt: TGTGCCAGCAGGACCCAACCTAGGACCCAGGGTTTGGGGGAAAAACTGTTTTTT
CDR3aa: CASRTQPRTQGLGEKLFF

abundance: -
v_gene: TRBV4-1
d_gene: TRBD1
j_gene: TRBJ1-2
CDR3nt: TGCGCCAGCAGCCAGCTGGGGACAGGCATTAACTATGGCTACACCTTC
CDR3aa: CASSQLGTGINYGYTF

abundance: -
v_gene: TRBV30
d_gene: TRBD1
j_gene: TRBJ1-4
CDR3nt: TGTGCCTGGAGTTACGGGAGCAGGGGGGATGAAAAACTGTTTTTT
CDR3aa: CAWSYGSRGDEKLFF

abundance: -
v_gene: TRBV2
d_gene: -
j_gene: TRBJ2-7
CDR3nt: TGTGCCAGCAGAGGGTCGGGGATCACCTACGAGCAGTACTTC
CDR3aa: CASRGSGITYEQYF

abundance: -
v_gene: TRBV21-1
d_gene: -
j_gene: TRBJ2-7
CDR3nt: TGTGCCAGCAAGGCTAGCGGCTACGAGCAGTACTTC
CDR3aa: CASKASGYEQYF

abundance: -
v_gene: TRBV2
d_gene: -
j_gene: TRBJ1-1
CDR3nt: TGTGCCAGCAGTGAATCCCGACAGACTAACACTGAAGCTTTCTTT
CDR3aa: CASSESRQTNTEAFF

abundance: -
v_gene: TRBV5-1
d_gene: TRBD1
j_gene: TRBJ1-4
CDR3nt: TGCGCCAGCAGCTCTGACAGGGGACCTAATGAAAAACTGTTTTTT
CDR3aa: CASSSDRGPNEKLFF

abundance: -
v_gene: TRBV29-1
d_gene: -
j_gene: TRBJ2-2
CDR3nt: TGCAGCGCGTTCGGGGGCACCGGGGAGCTGTTTTTT
CDR3aa: CSAFGGTGELFF

abundance: -
v_gene: TRBV6-2/TRBV6-3
d_gene: -
j_gene: TRBJ1-5
CDR3nt: TGTGCCAGCAGTTACTCGACAGGAGAAACATATAGCAATCAGCCCCAGCATTTT
CDR3aa: CASSYSTGETYSNQPQHF

abundance: -
v_gene: TRBV6-6
d_gene: TRBD1
j_gene: TRBJ1-5
CDR3nt: TGTGCCAGCAGTTACACTGGACAGGCGAGCAATCAGCCCCAGCATTTT
CDR3aa: CASSYTGQASNQPQHF

abundance: -
v_gene: TRBV27
d_gene: -
j_gene: TRBJ2-2
CDR3nt: TGTGCCAGCAGTTTAGGGGCGACAGGGAGGTTGGGTGTTTACACCGGGGAGCTGTTTTTT
CDR3aa: CASSLGATGRLGVYTGELFF

abundance: -
v_gene: TRBV20-1
d_gene: TRBD2
j_gene: TRBJ2-7
CDR3nt: TGCAGTGCTAGTCTAGCGGGGGACCAGTACTTC
CDR3aa: CSASLAGDQYF

abundance: -
v_gene: TRBV27
d_gene: -
j_gene: TRBJ2-1
CDR3nt: TGTGCAGCTTCGCAGGGTCTGGGTGGTGAGCAGTTCTTC
CDR3aa: CAASQGLGGEQFF

abundance: few
v_gene: TRBV5-4
d_gene: TRBD1
j_gene: TRBJ2-1
CDR3nt: TGTGCCAGCAGCACTAACCCCGGGACAGGGAGAGAGAATGAGCAGTTCTTC
CDR3aa: CASSTNPGTGRENEQFF

abundance: -
v_gene: TRBV18
d_gene: -
j_gene: TRBJ2-2
CDR3nt: TGTGCCAGCTCACGGACGGGGGGCGCGAACACCGGGGAGCTGTTTTTT
CDR3aa: CASSRTGGANTGELFF

abundance: -
v_gene: TRBV6-5
d_gene: TRBD2
j_gene: TRBJ2-5
CDR3nt: TGTGCCAGCAGTTGGGGGGGATTAAGAGAGACCCAGTACTTC
CDR3aa: CASSWGGLRETQYF

abundance: -
v_gene: TRBV30
d_gene: -
j_gene: TRBJ1-5
CDR3nt: TGTGCCTGGAGTGGTAAGGGGAATCAGCCCCAGCATTTT
CDR3aa: CAWSGKGNQPQHF

abundance: -
v_gene: TRBV4-1
d_gene: -
j_gene: TRBJ1-5
CDR3nt: TGCGCCAGCAGCCAAGACCGAGGAGATCAGCCCCAGCATTTT
CDR3aa: CASSQDRGDQPQHF

abundance: -
v_gene: TRBV5-4
d_gene: TRBD1
j_gene: TRBJ2-3
CDR3nt: TGTGCCAGCAGCTTGGGACAGGGGGCTTATACGCAGTATTTT
CDR3aa: CASSLGQGAYTQYF

abundance: -
v_gene: TRBV5-4
d_gene: -
j_gene: TRBJ2-1
CDR3nt: TGTGCCAGCAGCTCCCCCTCAGGCGAGCAGTTCTTC
CDR3aa: CASSSPSGEQFF

abundance: -
v_gene: TRBV10-3
d_gene: TRBD2
j_gene: TRBJ2-3
CDR3nt: TGTGCCATCAGTGCACTAGCGGGGGCCGTCACAGATACGCAGTATTTT
CDR3aa: CAISALAGAVTDTQYF

abundance: -
v_gene: TRBV6-2/TRBV6-3
d_gene: -
j_gene: TRBJ2-7
CDR3nt: TGTGCCAGCAGTTGCCCTCTACAGGGCCACGAGCAGTACTTC
CDR3aa: CASSCPLQGHEQYF

abundance: -
v_gene: TRBV6-5
d_gene: -
j_gene: TRBJ1-5
CDR3nt: TGTGCCAGCAGTTCCGTAGATAGCAATCAGCCCCAGCATTTT
CDR3aa: CASSSVDSNQPQHF

abundance: -
v_gene: TRBV2
d_gene: TRBD1
j_gene: TRBJ1-5
CDR3nt: TGTGCCAGCAGTGATCGACAGGGGCGCCCGTTTTACGATCAGCCCCAGCATTTT
CDR3aa: CASSDRQGRPFYDQPQHF

abundance: -
v_gene: TRBV5-1
d_gene: -
j_gene: TRBJ1-5
CDR3nt: TGCGCCAGTCCTCTTCGGGTTCATCAGCCCCAGCATTTT
CDR3aa: CASPLRVHQPQHF

abundance: -
v_gene: TRBV7-2
d_gene: -
j_gene: TRBJ1-5
CDR3nt: TGTGCCAGCAGCTCCCGGGCCGAGGGGCCCCAGCATTTT
CDR3aa: CASSSRAEGPQHF

abundance: once
v_gene: TRBV11-2
d_gene: -
j_gene: TRBJ1-1
CDR3nt: TGTGCCAGCAGCGGCTCCGGGGTGGAAGCTTTCTTT
CDR3aa: CASSGSGVEAFF

abundance: -
v_gene: TRBV7-2
d_gene: -
j_gene: TRBJ1-6
CDR3nt: TGTGCCAGCAGCTTAGTGAGGGCACCTTATAATTCACCCCTCCACTTT
CDR3aa: CASSLVRAPYNSPLHF

abundance: -
v_gene: TRBV7-3
d_gene: TRBD1
j_gene: TRBJ2-1
CDR3nt: TGTGCCAGCAGCCCGTCCTCCGACAGGGGTCAGTTCTTC
CDR3aa: CASSPSSDRGQFF

abundance: -
v_gene: TRBV18
d_gene: TRBD1
j_gene: TRBJ1-1
CDR3nt: TGTGCCAGCTCAACAACACAGGGGGCGATGAACACTGAAGCTTTCTTT
CDR3aa: CASSTTQGAMNTEAFF

abundance: -
v_gene: TRBV7-8
d_gene: -
j_gene: TRBJ1-2
CDR3nt: TGTGCCAGCAGCTTAGGGTCGGCAGGGGCCAACTATGGCTACACCTTC
CDR3aa: CASSLGSAGANYGYTF

abundance: -
v_gene: TRBV9
d_gene: TRBD1
j_gene: TRBJ2-7
CDR3nt: TGTGCCAGCAGCGGGATGACAGGGCCCGAGCAGTACTTC
CDR3aa: CASSGMTGPEQYF

abundance: -
v_gene: TRBV5-4
d_gene: -
j_gene: TRBJ2-1
CDR3nt: TGTGCCAGCAGCTTGGGACGGGGGGCCTCCTACAATGAGCAGTTCTTC
CDR3aa: CASSLGRGASYNEQFF

abundance: -
v_gene: TRBV7-2
d_gene: TRBD1
j_gene: TRBJ1-2
CDR3nt: TGTGCCAGCAGCCCGGACAGGTCTAACTATGGCTACACCTTC
CDR3aa: CASSPDRSNYGYTF

abundance: -
v_gene: TRBV15
d_gene: TRBD1
j_gene: TRBJ1-2
CDR3nt: TGTGCCACCAGCAGAAAGACAGGGGGCAACTATGGCTACACCTTC
CDR3aa: CATSRKTGGNYGYTF

abundance: -
v_gene: TRBV7-2
d_gene: -
j_gene: TRBJ1-2
CDR3nt: TGTGCCAGCAGCTTAGGGTCGGGAGATTCTAACTATGGCTACACCTTC
CDR3aa: CASSLGSGDSNYGYTF